These T cell receptor beta chains were read from a single sample in a study of blood T cell repertoires in COVID-19. TCRdb's copy holds only in-frame clones and misses some; the assay was immunoSEQ multiplex PCR. Altogether about 330,000 clones are present, around nine tenths being singletons, with the ten largest covering about 6%. Material for sequencing was PBMCs or T cells enriched from blood (not recorded which). The receptors here all came from a woman in her twenties or thirties who had recovered from COVID-19. The CDR3 runs from the conserved cysteine through the conserved F or W. The order of the fields is V gene, clone size, D gene, J gene, CDR3 protein, CDR3 DNA. D genes are given only for firm matches. Only some rows state a clone size, as once, few, many or a class for expanded clones.

TRBV3-1/TRBV3-2	.	.	TRBJ2-1	CASSPEQGYNEQFF	TGTGCCAGCAGCCCAGAGCAGGGGTACAATGAGCAGTTCTTC
TRBV19	.	.	TRBJ1-4	CASSHRGSPGEKLFF	TGTGCCAGTAGCCACCGAGGGTCCCCTGGAGAAAAACTGTTTTTT
TRBV4-2	.	.	TRBJ1-5	CASSQERDQPQHF	TGTGCCAGCAGCCAAGAGCGAGATCAGCCCCAGCATTTT
TRBV7-3	.	.	TRBJ2-2	CASSPGTPTGELFF	TGTGCCAGCAGCCCCGGGACACCCACCGGGGAGCTGTTTTTT
TRBV6-2/TRBV6-3	.	.	TRBJ1-1	CASSYLVGFMNTEAFF	TGTGCCAGCAGTTACCTTGTGGGCTTCATGAACACTGAAGCTTTCTTT
TRBV5-4	.	.	TRBJ1-2	CASSLPGANYGYTF	TGTGCCAGCAGCTTGCCAGGGGCTAACTATGGCTACACCTTC
TRBV19	.	.	TRBJ2-6	CASTMRGSGANVLTF	TGTGCCAGTACCATGAGGGGGTCCGGGGCCAACGTCCTGACTTTC
TRBV11-2	once	.	TRBJ1-2	CASSLERVGYTF	TGTGCCAGCAGCTTAGAGAGGGTTGGCTACACCTTC
TRBV2	.	TRBD1	TRBJ1-5	CASSFGQGLSNQPQHF	TGTGCCAGCAGTTTCGGACAGGGTCTAAGCAATCAGCCCCAGCATTTT
TRBV6-5	.	.	TRBJ2-1	CASSYSGAPNNEQFF	TGTGCCAGCAGTTACTCGGGGGCCCCCAACAATGAGCAGTTCTTC
TRBV12-3/TRBV12-4	.	.	TRBJ1-2	CASSPGEEGGYTF	TGTGCCAGCAGTCCAGGGGAAGAGGGAGGCTACACCTTC
TRBV19	.	TRBD2	TRBJ2-1	CASSRGGGYNEQFF	TGTGCCAGTAGTCGGGGGGGCGGGTACAATGAGCAGTTCTTC
TRBV10-3	.	TRBD1	TRBJ1-5	CATGTDPNQPQHF	TGTGCCACCGGGACAGACCCCAATCAGCCCCAGCATTTT
TRBV29-1	.	.	TRBJ1-5	CSVKPSDQPQHF	TGCAGCGTTAAACCCTCAGATCAGCCCCAGCATTTT
TRBV19	.	.	TRBJ1-5	CASSIRGNVGQPQHF	TGTGCCAGTAGTATCCGGGGGAATGTAGGACAGCCCCAGCATTTT
TRBV9	.	.	TRBJ2-6	CASSIDPGGVLTF	TGTGCCAGCAGCATAGACCCCGGCGGCGTCCTGACTTTC
TRBV30	few	TRBD2	TRBJ2-5	CAWSERGSGGKTQYF	TGTGCCTGGAGCGAAAGGGGTAGCGGGGGAAAGACCCAGTACTTC
TRBV4-2	.	.	TRBJ1-5	CASSLQAGVRDQPQHF	TGTGCCAGCAGCCTCCAGGCGGGGGTTAGGGATCAGCCCCAGCATTTT
TRBV9	.	TRBD2	TRBJ2-3	CASSVDLAGGIMDTQYF	TGTGCCAGCAGCGTAGATCTAGCGGGGGGGATTATGGATACGCAGTATTTT
TRBV7-3	.	TRBD1	TRBJ2-3	CASSLRDRGADTQYF	TGTGCCAGCAGCTTAAGGGACAGGGGGGCAGATACGCAGTATTTT
TRBV6-1	.	.	TRBJ1-2	CASSEIGGVRGYTF	TGTGCCAGCAGTGAAATAGGAGGGGTCCGCGGCTACACCTTC
TRBV19	.	.	TRBJ1-6	CASSIARQVSPLHF	TGTGCCAGTAGTATAGCCAGACAAGTTTCGCCCCTCCACTTT
TRBV19	many	.	TRBJ1-2	CASSKVESGLGYTF	TGTGCCAGTAGTAAGGTAGAAAGCGGGCTTGGCTACACCTTC
TRBV15	few	.	TRBJ2-1	CATSFHTGREQFF	TGTGCCACCAGCTTTCATACAGGTCGCGAGCAGTTCTTC
TRBV6-5	.	.	TRBJ1-3	CASSSQGGNTIYF	TGTGCCAGCAGTTCGCAGGGTGGAAACACCATATATTTT